This entry features one T cell receptor beta chain sequence. Its target is not known. Germline is not matched at one junction end, which may reflect a read error. The repertoire was sequenced with immunoSEQ multiplex PCR; TCRdb's copy has only in-frame clones and lacks some. Of about 110,000 clones listed, around 90% are singletons. These data come from a study of T cell responses to AZD1222 COVID-19 vaccine. Study findings and constraints: The study sampled repertoires only after the peak T cell response.

This CDR3 comprises 13 residues. CDR1 is SQVTM, CDR2 ANQGSEA, per germline. This chain joins TRBV29-1 and TRBJ2-1; 8 nucleotides agree with TRBD2. This TCR came from an adult in good health. Here the sequenced sample was peripheral blood, taken on day 0 of AZD1222 vaccination. The CDR3 sequence is CSLDSGSFNEQFF. CDR3 DNA sequence: TGCAGCCTTGACAGCGGGAGTTTTAATGAGCAGTTCTTC.